This T cell receptor (beta chain) stems from a study of identical twins (dated by TCRdb to between 2015 and 2016). At the level of the whole study: To test whether fetal clonotypes persist, this study deep-sequenced TCR alpha and beta repertoires from monozygotic twins, from unrelated adults of various ages, and from cord blood. Replicate twin experiments were performed at different times using different library preparation protocols to rule out contamination. The investigation overall reported the following: Compared with coincidental sharing between unrelated individuals, an excess of low generation-probability sequences was observed among out-of-frame TCR alpha sequences shared between twins. Fewer insertions were carried by abundant cord blood beta clonotypes, a similar but weaker trend appeared in young adult naive repertoires, and no such trend appeared in memory repertoires. The excess sharing between twins in beta out-of-frame sequences was weaker because fewer shared sequences reduced the signal-to-noise ratio. Conclusions relied on cross-sectional statistical analysis, since the same donors could not be followed over many years. Zero-insertion analyses could be partly confounded by invariant T cells such as MAIT and iNKT, though diverse VJ usage argued against such confounding for most clonotypes. Out-of-frame TCR alpha sharing in monozygotic twins was systematically underestimated by recombination models, whereas sharing between unrelated individuals was in agreement with the recombination models.

Only healthy Caucasian donors were included. Using Miltenyi CD45RO+ enrichment and human naive T-cell isolation kits, memory (CD45RO+) and naive T cells were isolated from PBMC. In regard to this clonotype: The target of this receptor is not known. The sample holds no much larger clone one base away, and base qualities are not on file.

To prepare the library, 5' RACE was applied. Sequenced on an Illumina HiSeq 2000. A universal primer binding site was introduced by template switching, and a unique molecular identifier was present in the final cDNA, enabling accurate counting of TCR cDNA molecules. First-strand cDNA for TCR alpha and beta chains was synthesized from specific primers in the conserved constant-segment region. To control for contamination, every cDNA library was double barcoded, receiving both a SMART-Mk sample barcode and Illumina barcodes. Two successive PCR steps introduced TruSeq adapter sequences along with Illumina sample barcodes. Sequencing of the TCR alpha and beta cDNA libraries was done on the Illumina HiSeq platform using custom primers. The authors processed their data as follows. MiGEC was used to process raw reads and extract unique molecular identifiers, and MiXCR was used to find CDR3 positions. Recombination models were inferred per individual with the repgenHMM and IGoR tools using an EM algorithm. Shared clonotype analysis was performed with the tcR package in R, normalizing sharing by the product of cloneset sizes. To study raw recombination free of thymic and clonal selection effects, out-of-frame nonproductive sequences were analyzed. The raw public reads went through TCRdb reprocessing: fastp at Q25, MiXCR clone calling, in-frame beta chains kept. Each CDR3 protein appears once, grouped with its most common genes and DNA. The V and J calls were not made by the authors but by TCRdb's processing. The sample contains roughly 250,000 distinct CDR3 sequences, about 14% of them found a single time. Of the sample, approximately 8.8% is held by the ten largest clones.

The CDR3 runs 16 residues from the cysteine to the phenylalanine. Solely the CDR3 DNA is kept, with 48 bases framed from the first base. Relative to germline, V is 0 bases shorter and J is 1 base shorter, with 13 bases between their ends. CDR1 and CDR2, per the germline V gene, are LGHNA and YNFKEQ. This clonotype was sampled from a woman aged 18-30 years in good health. Here the chain combines TRBV4-2 and TRBJ2-7, with TRBD1 as a weak D call on 6 bases. Source material: memory (CD45RO+) T cells sorted from blood. Interpreted using the paper, the cell subset or site label stands for: CD45RO+ enriched T cells. CDR3 protein: CASSQDSNRESYEQYF. The DNA sequence is TGTGCCAGCAGCCAAGATTCGAACAGGGAGTCCTACGAGCAGTACTTC.